This TCR beta chain is drawn from a study of cytotoxic CD8 clonotypes in ibrutinib-treated CLL. This clone was seen more than once but under ten times. Its antigen is as yet unknown. Other nucleotide sequences from this sample produce the same CDR3. General study results and limits: Clonality (at baseline) was higher than in age-matched healthy donors and tracked circulating CD8+ T-cell counts.

Trimming cost V 3 bases and J 2 bases, with 7 bases left between them. The CDR3 is made up of 13 amino acids. Germline V lookup: CDR1 KGHSH, CDR2 LQKENI. Method: immunoSEQ multiplex PCR; TCRdb's copy keeps in-frame clones and lacks some. The sample lists about 140,000 clones; 70% to 85% were seen once. The specimen was PBMCs, collected after 12 months of ibrutinib treatment. This chain joins TRBV18 and TRBJ2-5, with no clear D. The sequence derives from a human donor with chronic lymphocytic leukemia. CDR3 loop: CASSPDGQETQYF. CDR3 DNA sequence: TGTGCCAGCTCACCGGACGGGCAAGAGACCCAGTACTTC.